This TCR beta chain was identified in a study of blood T cell repertoires in COVID-19. Study-wide context: Acute and convalescent COVID-19 specimens originated in the United States, Italy and Spain. PBMCs, B-cell-depleted T cells, or T cells were the source of the cDNA or gDNA that made up the material.

Source study methods: Estimation of nucleated cell counts was performed using reference gene primer amplification. Clones were read by immunoSEQ multiplex PCR, and TCRdb kept only the in-frame ones, dropping some. V and J calls and clone size are as listed in that table; D and trimming were resolved from the DNA. The sample holds 90,000 to 120,000 clones, approximately 80% seen once. Looked up from germline, CDR1 is SEHNR and CDR2 is FQNEAQ (reference sequence). The CDR3 length is 14 residues. Trimming removed 5 bases from V and 0 bases from J, with 7 bases in between. The sequenced sample consisted of peripheral blood. The V and J genes are TRBV7-9 and TRBJ2-2, with D possibly being TRBD1 (5 bases). The TCR was taken from a man in his sixties with acute or convalescent COVID-19. In DNA form, the CDR3 reads TGTGCCAGCAGCCCGGACACGAACACCGGGGAGCTGTTTTTT. It is translated as CASSPDTNTGELFF. Full variable domain (outside the CDR3, taken from reference TRBV7-9 and TRBJ2-2): DTGVSQNPRHKITKRGQNVTFRCDPISEHNRLYWYRQTLGQGPEFLTYFQNEAQLEKSRLLSDRFSAERPKGSFSTLEIQRTEQGDSAMYLCASSPDTNTGELFFGEGSRLTVL.